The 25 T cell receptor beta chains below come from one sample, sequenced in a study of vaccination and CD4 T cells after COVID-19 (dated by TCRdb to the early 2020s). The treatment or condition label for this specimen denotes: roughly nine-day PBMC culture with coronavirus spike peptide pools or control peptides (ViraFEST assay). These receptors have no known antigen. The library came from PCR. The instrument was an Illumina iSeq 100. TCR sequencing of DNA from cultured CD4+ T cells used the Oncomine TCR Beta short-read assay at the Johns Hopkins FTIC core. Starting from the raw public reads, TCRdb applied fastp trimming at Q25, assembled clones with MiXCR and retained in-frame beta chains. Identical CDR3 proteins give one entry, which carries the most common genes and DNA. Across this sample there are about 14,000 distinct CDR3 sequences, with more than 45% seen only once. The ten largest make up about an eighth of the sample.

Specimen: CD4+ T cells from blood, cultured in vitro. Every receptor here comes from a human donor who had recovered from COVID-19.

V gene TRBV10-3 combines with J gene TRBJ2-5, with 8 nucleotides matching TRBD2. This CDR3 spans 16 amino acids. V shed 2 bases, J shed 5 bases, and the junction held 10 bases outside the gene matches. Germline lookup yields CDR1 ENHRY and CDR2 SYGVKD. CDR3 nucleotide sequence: TGTGCCATCAGTGAGCCGGGAGCTAGCGGGTGGGAGACCCAGTACTTC. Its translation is CAISEPGASGWETQYF.

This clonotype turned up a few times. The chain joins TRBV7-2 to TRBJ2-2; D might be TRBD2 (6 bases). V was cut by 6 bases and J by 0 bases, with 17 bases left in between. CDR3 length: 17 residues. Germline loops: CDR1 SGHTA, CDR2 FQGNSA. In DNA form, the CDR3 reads TGTGCCAGCAGGCACGGTAGGCGGGGCGCGAACACCGGGGAGCTGTTTTTT. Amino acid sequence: CASRHGRRGANTGELFF.

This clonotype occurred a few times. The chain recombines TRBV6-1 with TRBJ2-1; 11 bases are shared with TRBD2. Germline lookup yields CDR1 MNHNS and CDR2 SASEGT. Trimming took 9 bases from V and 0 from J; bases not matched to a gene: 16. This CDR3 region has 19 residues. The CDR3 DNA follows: TGTGCCAGTAAACGGCTCACCCACGGGACTAGCGGCTCCTACAATGAGCAGTTCTTC. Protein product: CASKRLTHGTSGSYNEQFF.

CDR3 bases: TGTGCCAACATGGGGGGGCCGGACAGGGGAGCCGGGGAGCTGTTTTTT. Its translation: CANMGGPDRGAGELFF. V gene TRBV7-2 combines with J gene TRBJ2-2; 9 nucleotides match TRBD1. J was trimmed by 6 bases and V by 10 bases; bases with no gene match: 15. CDR1 SGHTA and CDR2 FQGNSA come from the germline V gene. This CDR3 has 16 residues.

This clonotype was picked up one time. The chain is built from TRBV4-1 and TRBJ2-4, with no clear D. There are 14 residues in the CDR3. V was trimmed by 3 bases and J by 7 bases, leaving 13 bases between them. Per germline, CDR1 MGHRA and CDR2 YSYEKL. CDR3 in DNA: TGCGCCAGCAGCCACGCTAAGGACGGGAACATTCAGTACTTC. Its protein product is CASSHAKDGNIQYF.

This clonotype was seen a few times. The CDR3 coding sequence is TGTGCCACCCAACGGCAGGGAAGCGATACGCAGTATTTT. This translates into CATQRQGSDTQYF. The rearrangement uses TRBV19 and TRBJ2-3; tentative D call: TRBD1 (5 bases). CDR3 length: 13 amino acids. V was clipped by 10 bases and J by 6 bases, with 17 bases between them. Germline assignment: CDR1 LNHDA and CDR2 SQIVND (reference sequence). Using reference TRBV19 and TRBJ2-3 for the parts outside the CDR3, the full variable domain is DGGITQSPKYLFRKEGQNVTLSCEQNLNHDAMYWYRQDPGQGLRLIYYSQIVNDFQKGDIAEGYSVSREKKESFPLTVTSAQKNPTAFYLCATQRQGSDTQYFGPGTRLTVL.

CDR3 in amino acids: CASNDGQGNYGYTF. CDR3 DNA: TGTGCCAGCAACGACGGACAGGGGAACTATGGCTACACCTTC. J is TRBJ1-2 and V is TRBV28; TRBD1 agrees at 9 bases. V shed 7 bases, J shed 2 bases, and the junction held 5 bases outside the gene matches. Per germline, CDR1 MDHEN and CDR2 SYDVKM. This CDR3 is built from 14 residues.

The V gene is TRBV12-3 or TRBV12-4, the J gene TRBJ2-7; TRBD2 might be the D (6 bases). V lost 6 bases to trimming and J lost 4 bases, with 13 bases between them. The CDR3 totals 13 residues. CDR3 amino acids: CASSTGGPYEQYF. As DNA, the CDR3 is TGTGCCAGCAGCACCGGAGGGCCATACGAGCAGTACTTC.

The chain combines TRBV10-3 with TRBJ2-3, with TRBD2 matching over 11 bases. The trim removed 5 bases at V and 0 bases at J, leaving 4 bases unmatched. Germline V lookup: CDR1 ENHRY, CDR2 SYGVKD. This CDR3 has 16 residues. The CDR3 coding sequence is TGTGCCATCAGTCCCGGGACTAGCGGTAGCACAGATACGCAGTATTTT. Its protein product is CAISPGTSGSTDTQYF.

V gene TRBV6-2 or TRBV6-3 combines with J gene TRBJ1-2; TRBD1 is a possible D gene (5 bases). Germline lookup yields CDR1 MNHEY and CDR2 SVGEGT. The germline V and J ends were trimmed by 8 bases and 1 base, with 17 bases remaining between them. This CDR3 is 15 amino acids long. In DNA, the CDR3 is TGTGCCAGCGGTCCGGGGACGGGTATTAACTATGGCTACACCTTC. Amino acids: CASGPGTGINYGYTF.

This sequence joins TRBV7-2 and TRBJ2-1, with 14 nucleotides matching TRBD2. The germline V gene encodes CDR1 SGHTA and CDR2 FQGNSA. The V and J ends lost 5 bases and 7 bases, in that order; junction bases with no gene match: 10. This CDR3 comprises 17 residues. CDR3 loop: CASSRYLTSGRANEQFF. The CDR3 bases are TGTGCCAGCAGCCGATACCTGACTAGCGGGAGGGCTAATGAGCAGTTCTTC.

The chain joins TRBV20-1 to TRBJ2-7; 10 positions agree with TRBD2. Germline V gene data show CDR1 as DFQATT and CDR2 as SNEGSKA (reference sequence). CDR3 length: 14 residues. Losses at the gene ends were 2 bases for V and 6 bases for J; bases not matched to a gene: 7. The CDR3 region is CSARPGLAVGEQYF. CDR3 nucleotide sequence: TGCAGTGCTAGACCTGGACTAGCGGTTGGCGAGCAGTACTTC.

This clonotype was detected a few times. For the CDR3, the DNA is TGCAGTGCTAGAGATCGCTTGGGGACTAGCGGGAGGGGAGGAACCTACAATGAGCAGTTCTTC. Encoded protein: CSARDRLGTSGRGGTYNEQFF. V usage is TRBV20-1 and J usage is TRBJ2-1; 16 positions match TRBD2. The germline V gene encodes CDR1 DFQATT and CDR2 SNEGSKA (reference sequence). Losses at the gene ends were 0 bases for V and 2 bases for J; bases not matched to a gene: 13. This CDR3 has 21 amino acids.

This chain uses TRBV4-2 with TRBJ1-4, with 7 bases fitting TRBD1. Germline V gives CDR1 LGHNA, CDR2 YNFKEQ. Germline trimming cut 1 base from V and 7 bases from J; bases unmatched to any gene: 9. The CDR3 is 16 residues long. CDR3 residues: CASSQVRQGGIEKLFF. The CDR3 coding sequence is TGTGCCAGCAGCCAAGTACGACAGGGAGGTATTGAAAAACTGTTTTTT.

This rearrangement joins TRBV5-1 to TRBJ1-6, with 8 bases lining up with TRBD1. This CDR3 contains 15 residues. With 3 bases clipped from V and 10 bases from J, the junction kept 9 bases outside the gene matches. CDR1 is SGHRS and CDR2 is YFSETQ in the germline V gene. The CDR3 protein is CASSSGQGDRSPLHF. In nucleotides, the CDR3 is TGCGCCAGCAGCTCAGGACAGGGTGATCGGTCACCCCTCCACTTT.

This CDR3 reads CASSPTPVHEQYF. CDR3 nucleotides: TGTGCCAGCAGTCCGACTCCTGTCCACGAGCAGTACTTC. The chain recombines TRBV12-3 or TRBV12-4 with TRBJ2-7; D uncertain. This CDR3 is built from 13 residues. V was cut by 5 bases and J by 5 bases, with 13 bases left in between.

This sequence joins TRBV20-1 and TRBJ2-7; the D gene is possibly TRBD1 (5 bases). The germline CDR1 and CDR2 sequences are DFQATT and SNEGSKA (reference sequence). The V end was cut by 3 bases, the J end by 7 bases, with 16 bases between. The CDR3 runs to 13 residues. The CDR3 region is CSARVDTMGEQYF. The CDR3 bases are TGCAGTGCTAGGGTGGACACGATGGGGGAGCAGTACTTC.

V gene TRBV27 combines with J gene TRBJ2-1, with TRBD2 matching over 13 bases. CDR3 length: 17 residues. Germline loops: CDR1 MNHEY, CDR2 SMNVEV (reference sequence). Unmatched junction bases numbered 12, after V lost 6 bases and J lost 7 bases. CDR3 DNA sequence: TGTGCCAGCAGACCCCTCTCCGGGACTAGCGGGAATAATGAGCAGTTCTTC. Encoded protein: CASRPLSGTSGNNEQFF.

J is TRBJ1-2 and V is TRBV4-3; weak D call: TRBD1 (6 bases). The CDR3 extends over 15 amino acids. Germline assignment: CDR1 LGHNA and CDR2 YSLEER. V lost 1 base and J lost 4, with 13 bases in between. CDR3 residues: CASSQGRGPSYGYTF. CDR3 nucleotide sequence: TGCGCCAGCAGCCAAGGTCGGGGGCCCTCCTATGGCTACACCTTC.

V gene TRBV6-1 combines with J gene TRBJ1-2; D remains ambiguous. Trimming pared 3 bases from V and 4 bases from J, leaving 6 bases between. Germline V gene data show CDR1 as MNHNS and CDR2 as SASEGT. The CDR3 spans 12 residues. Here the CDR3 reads CASSDSTYGYTF. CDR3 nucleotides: TGTGCCAGCAGTGACAGCACCTATGGCTACACCTTC.

The CDR3 region has the DNA TGTGCCAGCAGCCTGACTAGCGGGAGGGCCCACACCGGGGAGCTGTTTTTT. As protein: CASSLTSGRAHTGELFF. The chain has TRBV11-2 and TRBJ2-2; 14 nucleotides agree with TRBD2. The CDR3 is 17 amino acids. CDR1 SGHAT and CDR2 FQNNGV come from the germline V gene. V gave up 5 bases and J gave up 3 bases; unmatched junction bases: 5.

CDR3 sequence reads: CASSTRTGSGNTIYF. The CDR3 nucleotides read TGTGCCAGTAGTACCCGGACAGGCTCTGGAAACACCATATATTTT. V is TRBV19 and J is TRBJ1-3; 7 nucleotides match TRBD1. The CDR3 runs to 15 residues. The V gene end was trimmed by 4 bases and the J gene end by 0 bases; junction bases not matched to a gene: 3. In germline, CDR1 is LNHDA, CDR2 SQIVND (reference sequence). The full variable domain, completed using reference TRBV19 and TRBJ1-3, is DGGITQSPKYLFRKEGQNVTLSCEQNLNHDAMYWYRQDPGQGLRLIYYSQIVNDFQKGDIAEGYSVSREKKESFPLTVTSAQKNPTAFYLCASSTRTGSGNTIYFGEGSWLTVV.

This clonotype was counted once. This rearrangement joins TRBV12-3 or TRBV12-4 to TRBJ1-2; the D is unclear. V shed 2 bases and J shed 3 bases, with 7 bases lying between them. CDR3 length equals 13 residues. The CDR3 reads CASSLLRYYGYTF. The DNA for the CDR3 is TGTGCCAGCAGTTTACTCCGCTACTATGGCTACACCTTC.

The CDR3 reads CSAKTGGGSTEAFF. The CDR3 DNA reads TGCAGTGCCAAGACAGGGGGCGGGAGCACTGAAGCTTTCTTT. The rearrangement uses TRBV20-1 and TRBJ1-1; 10 bases fit TRBD1. J was trimmed by 4 bases and V by 6 bases; bases with no gene match: 8. Germline V gene lookup returns CDR1 DFQATT and CDR2 SNEGSKA (reference sequence). The CDR3 has 14 amino acids.

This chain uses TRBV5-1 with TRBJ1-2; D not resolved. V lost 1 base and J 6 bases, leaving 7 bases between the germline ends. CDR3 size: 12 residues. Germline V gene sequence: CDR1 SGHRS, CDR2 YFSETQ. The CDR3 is CASSLNLNGYTF. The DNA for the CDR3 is TGCGCCAGCAGCTTGAACCTAAATGGCTACACCTTC.